A selection of T cell receptor beta chains follows, all from one sample in a study of metastatic and nonmetastatic thyroid tumors. Through MiXCR, TCRdb re-clonotyped the PCR reads. Here the sample spans about 16,000 clones, roughly 30% being singletons. The sequenced material came from tumor tissue. The receptors come from a female donor with papillary thyroid cancer or a benign thyroid nodule (not recorded which). Some clones in this sample may be carry-over from other donors' samples. The CDR3 runs from the conserved cysteine through the conserved F or W. A D gene is named only where the DNA matches it firmly. Not every row has a clone size; where given, it reads once, few, many or a size class.

J | V | size | D | CDR3 | DNA
TRBJ1-2 | TRBV29-1 | many | TRBD1 | CSVGSGGGYGYTF | TGCAGCGTTGGGTCAGGGGGAGGCTATGGCTACACCTTC
TRBJ2-7 | TRBV6-5 | few | . | CASSSDTEGYEQYF | TGTGCCAGCAGTTCAGACACGGAGGGATACGAGCAGTACTTC
TRBJ2-7 | TRBV6-1 | many | . | CASSGRGRASSYEQYF | TGTGCCAGCAGTGGACGAGGACGGGCCAGCTCCTACGAGCAGTACTTC
TRBJ1-6 | TRBV30 | . | TRBD1 | CASSREGGANSPLHF | TGTGCCTCCTCAAGGGAAGGGGGCGCGAATTCACCCCTCCACTTT
TRBJ2-1 | TRBV5-1 | medium-sized | . | CASSLSDRSSYNEQFF | TGCGCCAGCAGCTTGAGCGACAGGAGCTCCTACAATGAGCAGTTCTTC
TRBJ2-2 | TRBV2 | medium-sized | TRBD2 | CASEAGGLTGELFF | TGTGCCAGCGAGGCGGGGGGGCTCACCGGGGAGCTGTTTTTT
TRBJ1-1 | TRBV27 | many | TRBD1 | CASSPLTGGYAFF | TGTGCCAGCAGTCCTTTGACAGGGGGCTATGCTTTCTTT
TRBJ1-6 | TRBV20-1 | . | . | CSARDQVAGPNSPLHF | TGCAGTGCTAGAGATCAGGTCGCAGGTCCAAATTCACCCCTCCACTTT
TRBJ1-1 | TRBV20-1 | . | TRBD1 | CSAPVGGTDNTEAFF | TGCAGTGCTCCAGTCGGGGGGACAGATAACACTGAAGCTTTCTTT
TRBJ2-7 | TRBV20-1 | . | TRBD2 | CSAGLALYNEQYF | TGCAGTGCGGGACTAGCCTTGTACAACGAGCAGTACTTC
TRBJ1-1 | TRBV6-1 | many | . | CASNSKGGTEAFF | TGTGCCAGCAACTCCAAAGGAGGGACTGAAGCTTTCTTT
TRBJ2-5 | TRBV11-2 | . | . | CASSLDPLGGRQETQYF | TGTGCCAGCAGCTTAGACCCCCTGGGAGGCCGGCAAGAGACCCAGTACTTC
TRBJ1-4 | TRBV20-1 | once | TRBD1 | CSAREQRTGRSEKLFF | TGCAGTGCTAGAGAACAAAGGACAGGGCGATCTGAAAAACTGTTTTTT
TRBJ1-6 | TRBV11-2 | medium-sized | TRBD1 | CASSSRDSVNSPLHF | TGTGCCAGCAGCTCCCGGGACAGCGTAAATTCACCCCTCCACTTT
TRBJ2-7 | TRBV6-1 | . | TRBD1 | CASRGGTGVYEQYF | TGTGCCAGCCGAGGCGGGACAGGGGTCTACGAGCAGTACTTC
TRBJ1-1 | TRBV25-1 | many | . | CASSLERLAFF | TGTGCCAGCAGTTTGGAGAGGTTGGCTTTCTTT
TRBJ2-3 | TRBV5-1 | many | . | CASAAGGQGTDTQYF | TGCGCCAGCGCAGCTGGGGGCCAGGGCACAGATACGCAGTATTTT
TRBJ2-1 | TRBV11-2 | . | TRBD2 | CASSSPGTSGRVYEQFF | TGTGCCAGCAGCTCCCCCGGGACTAGCGGGAGGGTCTATGAGCAGTTCTTC
TRBJ2-7 | TRBV11-1 | . | TRBD1 | CASSEITGTGTYEQYF | TGTGCCAGCAGCGAAATCACCGGGACAGGCACCTACGAGCAGTACTTC
TRBJ1-3 | TRBV12-3/TRBV12-4 | medium-sized | . | CASSTDRGALYF | TGTGCCAGCAGTACTGACCGGGGGGCCTTATATTTT
TRBJ2-1 | TRBV5-1 | . | TRBD1 | CASSRDRDYNEQFF | TGCGCCAGCAGCCGGGACAGGGACTACAATGAGCAGTTCTTC
TRBJ2-7 | TRBV20-1 | . | . | CSASFLGTYEQYF | TGCAGTGCTAGTTTTCTAGGAACCTACGAGCAGTACTTC
TRBJ1-2 | TRBV24-1 | few | . | CATSDPVTNYGYTF | TGTGCCACCAGTGATCCGGTTACTAACTATGGCTACACCTTC
TRBJ1-3 | TRBV30 | . | . | CAWSSWVASGNTIYF | TGTGCCTGGTCTTCATGGGTGGCAAGTGGAAACACCATATATTTT
TRBJ1-2 | TRBV28 | medium-sized | . | CASSLEDTTLYGYTF | TGTGCCAGCAGTTTGGAAGACACAACCCTCTATGGCTACACCTTC
TRBJ2-1 | TRBV6-1 | . | . | CASMPVISYNEQFF | TGTGCCAGCATGCCGGTGATCTCCTACAATGAGCAGTTCTTC
TRBJ1-1 | TRBV7-9 | many | . | CASLGGDTEAFF | TGTGCCAGCTTGGGGGGGGACACTGAAGCTTTCTTT
TRBJ2-7 | TRBV3-1 | many | . | CASSQVRGGISEQYF | TGTGCCAGCAGCCAAGTGCGAGGGGGTATCAGCGAGCAGTACTTC
TRBJ2-5 | TRBV28 | . | TRBD2 | CASSPVLAGAETQYF | TGTGCCAGCAGTCCGGTACTAGCGGGAGCAGAGACCCAGTACTTC
TRBJ2-6 | TRBV15 | many | . | CATSRGAQANSGANVLTF | TGTGCCACCAGCAGGGGAGCCCAGGCTAACTCTGGGGCCAACGTCCTGACTTTC
TRBJ2-3 | TRBV6-1 | few | . | CASTEIRGAGTDTQYF | TGTGCCAGCACTGAAATTAGGGGTGCAGGCACAGATACGCAGTATTTT
TRBJ2-7 | TRBV11-2 | once | . | CASSLSPGWGPTLDYEQYF | TGTGCCAGCAGCTTATCCCCAGGTTGGGGACCTACTCTCGACTACGAGCAGTACTTC
TRBJ2-7 | TRBV19 | . | . | CASSTGGLSGFPTYEQYF | TGTGCCAGTAGTACCGGGGGACTTTCCGGATTCCCTACCTACGAGCAGTACTTC
TRBJ2-7 | TRBV20-1 | . | . | CSASPPNPLTYEQYF | TGCAGTGCAAGCCCCCCGAACCCTCTGACCTACGAGCAGTACTTC
TRBJ2-2 | TRBV7-9 | . | TRBD1 | CSSQGAEENTGELFF | TGCTCCAGCCAGGGGGCGGAAGAGAACACCGGGGAGCTGTTTTTT
TRBJ1-2 | TRBV20-1 | medium-sized | TRBD1 | CSAPGQGGIKYGYTF | TGCAGTGCTCCAGGACAGGGGGGGATAAAATATGGCTACACCTTC
TRBJ1-6 | TRBV20-1 | . | TRBD1 | CSAGDRGVVGSPLHF | TGCAGTGCTGGGGACAGGGGAGTTGTCGGTTCACCCCTCCACTTT
TRBJ2-7 | TRBV9 | . | TRBD2 | CASSVGGSVYEQYF | TGTGCCAGCAGCGTAGGCGGGAGTGTCTACGAGCAGTACTTC
TRBJ2-4 | TRBV15 | . | TRBD2 | CATSKGEGRNIQYF | TGTGCCACCTCCAAAGGGGAGGGTCGGAACATTCAGTACTTC
TRBJ1-6 | TRBV12-3/TRBV12-4 | . | . | CASSFQGSPLHF | TGTGCCAGCAGTTTCCAAGGTTCACCCCTCCACTTT
TRBJ2-7 | TRBV20-1 | . | TRBD2 | CSVRGGTYEQYF | TGCAGTGTACGGGGGGGAACCTACGAGCAGTACTTC
TRBJ2-7 | TRBV4-2 | . | TRBD2 | CASSQDSGGAYEQYF | TGTGCCAGCAGCCAAGATAGCGGGGGGGCCTACGAGCAGTACTTC
TRBJ2-3 | TRBV7-3 | . | . | CASSSPVGSLTDTQYF | TGTGCCAGCAGCTCCCCAGTGGGCTCCCTCACAGATACGCAGTATTTT
TRBJ1-2 | TRBV5-6 | . | . | CASSLGATPANYGYTF | TGTGCCAGCAGCTTGGGTGCCACCCCAGCTAACTATGGCTACACCTTC
TRBJ2-7 | TRBV5-6 | few | . | CASSAPGHSYEQYF | TGTGCCAGCAGCGCTCCGGGACACTCCTACGAGCAGTACTTC
TRBJ1-4 | TRBV9 | . | TRBD1 | CASSGPGQGNEKLFF | TGTGCCAGCAGCGGGCCGGGACAGGGGAATGAAAAACTGTTTTTT
TRBJ1-1 | TRBV27 | medium-sized | . | CASSLSGGLNTEAFF | TGTGCCAGCAGTTTATCAGGGGGGTTGAACACTGAAGCTTTCTTT
TRBJ2-5 | TRBV7-9 | few | TRBD2 | CASSLMLAVRDTQYF | TGTGCCAGCAGCTTAATGCTAGCGGTGCGGGATACCCAGTACTTC
TRBJ1-2 | TRBV12-3/TRBV12-4 | . | . | CASRPREGHYGYTF | TGTGCCAGCAGACCCCGGGAGGGGCACTATGGCTACACCTTC
TRBJ1-1 | TRBV6-5 | few | . | CASSYPTGCRAGNTEAFF | TGTGCCAGCAGTTACCCTACAGGGTGCAGGGCTGGGAACACTGAAGCTTTCTTT
TRBJ1-2 | TRBV10-1 | many | . | CASSERRTYGYTF | TGCGCCAGCAGTGAAAGGAGGACCTATGGCTACACCTTC